What follows are 15 T cell receptor beta chains derived from one specimen sequenced in a study of T cell responses to AZD1222 COVID-19 vaccine (dated by TCRdb to the early 2020s). This specimen's time point label, per the study, means: about 28 days (+/-7) after the second vaccine dose. Receptors were amplified or captured by the immunoSEQ multiplex PCR assay. In TCRdb, the immuneACCESS table is reduced to in-frame sequences with V and J assigned. These tables do not hold every clone; where another copy was compared, an unresolved V gene accounts for under half, and the others remain unexplained. This sample lists roughly 100,000 clones; around 91% were detected once. In total, the top ten clones hold 6.5% to 10% of the sample. The source was peripheral blood, collected 28 days after the second AZD1222 dose. The receptors shown here come from an adult who received the AZD1222 COVID-19 vaccine.

The chain is built from TRBV5-1 and TRBJ2-1, with D tentatively TRBD2 (5 bases). V was pared by 1 base and J by 8 bases, with 13 bases between. CDR1 and CDR2 (germline): SGHRS, YFSETQ. The CDR3 runs to 14 residues. The CDR3 is CASSLSAAQDEQFF. The CDR3 nucleotides are TGCGCCAGCAGCTTGTCAGCGGCCCAGGATGAGCAGTTCTTC.

The chain combines TRBV2 with TRBJ2-2; the match to TRBD1 covers 9 bases. Germline CDR1 and CDR2: SNHLY and FYNNEI. After removal of 10 bases from V and 4 bases from J, the junction contained 10 bases not matched to a gene. This CDR3 spans 15 amino acids. The chain's CDR3 is CAIEQGAVRTGELFF. The CDR3 DNA reads as TGTGCCATCGAACAGGGGGCAGTTCGCACCGGGGAGCTGTTTTTT.

The V gene is TRBV6-5, the J gene TRBJ2-7; D gene ambiguous. In germline, CDR1 is MNHEY, CDR2 SVGAGI. The CDR3 is 14 residues long. Trimming shortened V by 6 bases and J by 5 bases, and 17 bases separated the two germline ends. DNA for the CDR3: TGTGCCAGCAGAAGACCCTCGGCCCCCCACGAGCAGTACTTC. It specifies CASRRPSAPHEQYF.

The genes are TRBV2 and TRBJ1-5; D gene uncertain. The CDR3 has 14 residues. Per germline, CDR1 SNHLY and CDR2 FYNNEI. Trimming cost V 3 bases and J 4 bases, with 10 bases left between them. CDR3 sequence: CASSEAIMNQPQHF. CDR3 bases: TGTGCCAGCAGTGAGGCTATCATGAATCAGCCCCAGCATTTT.

The rearrangement joins TRBV5-1 to TRBJ1-4; 7 bases are a match to TRBD1. The V gene end was trimmed by 3 bases and the J gene end by 0 bases; junction bases not matched to a gene: 8. From germline, CDR1 is SGHRS and CDR2 YFSETQ. This CDR3 has 17 residues. CDR3 nucleotide sequence: TGCGCCAGCAGCTCGAGGGACAGACTTGCAACTAATGAAAAACTGTTTTTT. This gives the protein CASSSRDRLATNEKLFF.

This chain connects TRBV6-5 to TRBJ2-7; tentative D call: TRBD1 (6 bases). Germline CDR1 reads MNHEY; CDR2 reads SVGAGI. The CDR3 runs to 15 residues. V was pared by 8 bases and J by 3 bases, with 20 bases between. CDR3 sequence (DNA): TGTGCCAGCTTAGGACGGACAGCTCACCTCTACGAGCAGTACTTC. This sequence encodes CASLGRTAHLYEQYF.

The chain carries TRBV20-1 and TRBJ2-7; D is perhaps TRBD1 (6 bases). The CDR3 has 13 amino acids. Trimming cost V 3 bases and J 2 bases, with 11 bases left between them. The germline V gene has CDR1 DFQATT and CDR2 SNEGSKA (reference sequence). CDR3: CSASEDRTYEQYF. CDR3 nucleotides: TGCAGTGCTAGTGAGGACAGAACCTACGAGCAGTACTTC.

The chain links TRBV5-1 to TRBJ2-3; D unresolved. Germline V lookup: CDR1 SGHRS, CDR2 YFSETQ. There are 16 residues in the CDR3. The germline V and J ends were trimmed by 4 bases and 4 bases, with 19 bases remaining between them. The CDR3 nucleotides read TGCGCCAGCAGCCGAGAGGATATTATATTCCCAGATACGCAGTATTTT. Protein product: CASSREDIIFPDTQYF.

The chain has TRBV27 and TRBJ1-1; D gene ambiguous. Germline assignment: CDR1 MNHEY and CDR2 SMNVEV (reference sequence). Trimming shortened V by 4 bases and J by 3 bases, and 12 bases separated the two germline ends. CDR3 length equals 14 residues. This CDR3 reads CASSSLPVDTEAFF. The CDR3 bases are TGTGCCAGCAGTTCCCTTCCGGTTGACACTGAAGCTTTCTTT.

The rearrangement uses TRBV7-3 and TRBJ2-3; D is possibly TRBD1 (7 bases). CDR3 length: 15 residues. Germline-derived CDR1 and CDR2 are SGHTA and FQGTGA. V lost 5 bases to trimming and J lost 3 bases, with 15 bases between them. The CDR3 reads CASSPSGGRTDTQYF. In nucleotides, the CDR3 is TGTGCCAGCAGCCCGTCAGGGGGGCGAACAGATACGCAGTATTTT.

The chain uses TRBV7-9 and TRBJ1-2; D may be TRBD1 (6 bases). V lost 5 bases, J lost 4 bases, and 14 bases lay in between. Germline V gene data show CDR1 as SEHNR and CDR2 as FQNEAQ (reference sequence). This CDR3 is 14 amino acids long. The CDR3 bases are TGTGCCAGCAGCCCCGACAGGCGAATCTATGGCTACACCTTC. It codes for CASSPDRRIYGYTF.

This clone was seen a single time. The J gene is TRBJ1-2, the V gene TRBV27; TRBD1 matches at 9 bases. Germline CDR1 is MNHEY and CDR2 is SMNVEV (reference sequence). V dropped 6 bases and J dropped 8; count of bases not matched to a gene: 16. The CDR3 length is 16 residues. This CDR3 is CASRGTGNAGWRGYTF. In DNA, the CDR3 is TGTGCCAGCAGAGGGACAGGGAATGCGGGTTGGCGGGGCTACACCTTC.

The chain employs TRBV5-5 and TRBJ1-2, with unresolved D. V was cut by 0 bases and J by 0 bases, with 6 bases left in between. CDR1 and CDR2 from the germline V gene are SGHKS and YYEKEE (reference sequence). The CDR3 loop spans 14 amino acids. The chain's CDR3 is CASSLAPANYGYTF. The CDR3 nucleotides are TGTGCCAGCAGCTTGGCCCCAGCTAACTATGGCTACACCTTC.

This clone was detected only a few times. CDR3 loop: CASSLDRVTHSPLHF. DNA for the CDR3: TGTGCCAGCAGCCTAGACAGGGTCACGCATTCACCCCTCCACTTT. The chain joins TRBV11-1 to TRBJ1-6, with 7 bases aligning to TRBD1. The CDR3 runs to 15 residues. V lost 5 bases, J lost 8 bases, and 9 bases stayed unmatched. Germline V CDR1 and CDR2: SGHAT, FQDESV (reference sequence).

The J gene is TRBJ1-1, the V gene TRBV6-2 or TRBV6-3; D ambiguous. Trimming pared 2 bases from V and 6 bases from J, leaving 13 bases between. This CDR3 has 14 residues. Germline V gene data show CDR1 as MNHEY and CDR2 as SVGEGT. CDR3 in DNA: TGTGCCAGCAGTTACGTGGAGCGGGCTTCTGAAGCTTTCTTT. This sequence encodes CASSYVERASEAFF.